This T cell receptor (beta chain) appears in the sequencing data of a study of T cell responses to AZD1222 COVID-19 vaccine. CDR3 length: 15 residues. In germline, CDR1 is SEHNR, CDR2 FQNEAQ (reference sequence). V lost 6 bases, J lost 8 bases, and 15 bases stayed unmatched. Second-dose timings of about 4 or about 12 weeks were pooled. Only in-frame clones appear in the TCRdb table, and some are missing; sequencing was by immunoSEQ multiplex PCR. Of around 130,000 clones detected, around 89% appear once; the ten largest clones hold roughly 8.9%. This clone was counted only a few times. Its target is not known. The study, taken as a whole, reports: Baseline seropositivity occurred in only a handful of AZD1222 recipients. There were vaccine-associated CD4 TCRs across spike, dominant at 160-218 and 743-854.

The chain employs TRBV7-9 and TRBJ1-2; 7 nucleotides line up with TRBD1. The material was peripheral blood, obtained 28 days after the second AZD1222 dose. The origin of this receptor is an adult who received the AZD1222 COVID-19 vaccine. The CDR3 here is CASSPRITGARGYTF. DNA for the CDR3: TGTGCCAGCAGTCCTAGGATTACAGGGGCTCGCGGCTACACCTTC. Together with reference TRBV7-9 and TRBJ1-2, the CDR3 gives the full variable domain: DTGVSQNPRHKITKRGQNVTFRCDPISEHNRLYWYRQTLGQGPEFLTYFQNEAQLEKSRLLSDRFSAERPKGSFSTLEIQRTEQGDSAMYLCASSPRITGARGYTFGSGTRLTVV.